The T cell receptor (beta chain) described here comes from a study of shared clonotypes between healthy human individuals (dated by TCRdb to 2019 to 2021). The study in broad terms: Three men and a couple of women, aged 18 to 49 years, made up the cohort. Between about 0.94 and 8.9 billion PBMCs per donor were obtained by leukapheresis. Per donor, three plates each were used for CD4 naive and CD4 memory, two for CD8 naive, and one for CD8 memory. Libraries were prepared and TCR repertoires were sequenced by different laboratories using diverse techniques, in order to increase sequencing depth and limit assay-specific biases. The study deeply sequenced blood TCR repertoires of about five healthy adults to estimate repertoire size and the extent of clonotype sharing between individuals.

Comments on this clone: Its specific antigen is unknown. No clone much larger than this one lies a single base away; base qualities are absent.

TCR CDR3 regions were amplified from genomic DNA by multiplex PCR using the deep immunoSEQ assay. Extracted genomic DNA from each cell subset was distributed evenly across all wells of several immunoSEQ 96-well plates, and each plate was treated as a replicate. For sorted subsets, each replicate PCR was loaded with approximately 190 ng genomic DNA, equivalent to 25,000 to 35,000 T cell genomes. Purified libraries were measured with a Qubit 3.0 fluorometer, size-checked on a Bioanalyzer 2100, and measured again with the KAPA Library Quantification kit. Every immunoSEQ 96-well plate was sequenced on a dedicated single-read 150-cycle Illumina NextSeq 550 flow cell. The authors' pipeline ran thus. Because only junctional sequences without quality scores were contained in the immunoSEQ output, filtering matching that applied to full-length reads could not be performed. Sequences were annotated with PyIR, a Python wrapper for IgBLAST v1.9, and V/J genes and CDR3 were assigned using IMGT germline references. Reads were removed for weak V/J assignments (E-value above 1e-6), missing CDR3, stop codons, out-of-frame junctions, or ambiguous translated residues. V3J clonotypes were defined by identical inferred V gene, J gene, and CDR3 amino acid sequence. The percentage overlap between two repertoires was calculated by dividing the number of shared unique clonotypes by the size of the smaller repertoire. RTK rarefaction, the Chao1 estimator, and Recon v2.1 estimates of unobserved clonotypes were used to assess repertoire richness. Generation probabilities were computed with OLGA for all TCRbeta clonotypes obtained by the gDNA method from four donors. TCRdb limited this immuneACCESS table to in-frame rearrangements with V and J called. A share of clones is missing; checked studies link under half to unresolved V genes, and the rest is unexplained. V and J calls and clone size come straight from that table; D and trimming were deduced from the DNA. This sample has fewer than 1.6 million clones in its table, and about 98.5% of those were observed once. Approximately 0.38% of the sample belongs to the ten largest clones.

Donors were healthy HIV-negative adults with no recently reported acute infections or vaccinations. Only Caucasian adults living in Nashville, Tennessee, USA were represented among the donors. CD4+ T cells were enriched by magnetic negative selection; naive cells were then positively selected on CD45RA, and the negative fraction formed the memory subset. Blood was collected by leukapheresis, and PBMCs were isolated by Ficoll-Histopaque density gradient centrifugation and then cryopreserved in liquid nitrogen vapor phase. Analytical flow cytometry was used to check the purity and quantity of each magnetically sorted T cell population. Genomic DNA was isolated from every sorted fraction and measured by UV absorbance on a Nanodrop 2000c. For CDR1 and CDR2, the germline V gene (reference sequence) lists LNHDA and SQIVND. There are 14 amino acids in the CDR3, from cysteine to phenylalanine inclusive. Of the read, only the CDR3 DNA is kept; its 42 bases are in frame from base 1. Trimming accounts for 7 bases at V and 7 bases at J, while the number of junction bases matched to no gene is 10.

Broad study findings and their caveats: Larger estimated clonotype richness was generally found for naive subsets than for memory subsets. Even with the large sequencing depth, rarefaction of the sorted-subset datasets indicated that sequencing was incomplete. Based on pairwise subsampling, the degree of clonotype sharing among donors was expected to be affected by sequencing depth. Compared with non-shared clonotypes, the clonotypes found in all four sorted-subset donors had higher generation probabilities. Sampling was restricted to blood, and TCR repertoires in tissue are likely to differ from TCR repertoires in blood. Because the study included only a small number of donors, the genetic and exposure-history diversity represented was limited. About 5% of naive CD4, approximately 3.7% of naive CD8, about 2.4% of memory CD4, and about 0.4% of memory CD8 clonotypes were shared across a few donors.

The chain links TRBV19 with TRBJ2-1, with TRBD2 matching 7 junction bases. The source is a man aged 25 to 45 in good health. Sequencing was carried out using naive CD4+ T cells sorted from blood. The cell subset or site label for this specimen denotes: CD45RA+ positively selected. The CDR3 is CASNGGSRLNEQFF. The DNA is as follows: TGTGCCAGTAACGGCGGGAGTCGATTGAATGAGCAGTTCTTC.